This T cell receptor (beta chain) came from a study of CD8 T cells in Susac syndrome. Random hexamers were used to reverse transcribe the RNA input (roughly 0.5 to 1 ug). TCRdb itself ran the immunoSEQ multiplex PCR reads through MiXCR, one entry per CDR3 protein. The repertoire includes some 200,000 distinct CDR3 sequences, 95% of them detected once, and around 0.15% sits in the top ten. This CDR3 is built from 13 residues. Per the germline V gene, CDR1 is SEHNR and CDR2 is FQNEAQ (reference sequence). V lost 4 bases and J lost 4, with 10 bases in between. On this clonotype: Its antigen remains unidentified.

Notes on the study in general: Clonal expansion was present among Susac CD8+ cells. This expansion reached its peak in TEMRA cells and in active patients.

The V gene is TRBV7-9, the J gene TRBJ1-2; the D is unclear. The source is a human donor with Susac syndrome. The sequenced material came from CD8+ T cells from PBMCs. CDR3 loop: CASSSQDLYGYTF. The CDR3 DNA follows: TGTGCCAGCAGCTCTCAGGACCTCTATGGCTACACCTTC. Full variable domain (rest looked up from reference TRBV7-9 and TRBJ1-2): DTGVSQNPRHKITKRGQNVTFRCDPISEHNRLYWYRQTLGQGPEFLTYFQNEAQLEKSRLLSDRFSAERPKGSFSTLEIQRTEQGDSAMYLCASSSQDLYGYTFGSGTRLTVV.